Sequencing of this T cell receptor beta chain was carried out in a study of blood T cell repertoires in COVID-19. Study in general: Sites across the United States, Italy and Spain contributed samples from acute and convalescent COVID-19.

Measured with immunoSEQ multiplex PCR; TCRdb has only the in-frame clones, and not every one. This sample has around 140,000 clones; around 84% occur once, and the top ten carry about 9.4%. The CDR3 sequence is 17 residues long. Between the trimmed V and J ends, which lost 3 bases and 4 bases, there was a span of 21 bases. Germline CDR1 and CDR2: LGHNT and FRNRAP. Sequenced material: peripheral blood. The clonotype was recovered from a man aged 60 to 75 with active or convalescent COVID-19. The chain has TRBV12-5 and TRBJ1-2, with D maybe TRBD1 (6 bases). CDR3 sequence reads: CASGFKGPRTASYGYTF. The CDR3 nucleotides read TGTGCTAGTGGTTTCAAGGGGCCCCGGACAGCAAGCTATGGCTACACCTTC. The whole variable domain, filled in from reference TRBV12-5 and TRBJ1-2, reads DARVTQTPRHKVTEMGQEVTMRCQPILGHNTVFWYRQTMMQGLELLAYFRNRAPLDDSGMPKDRFSAEMPDATLATLKIQPSEPRDSAVYFCASGFKGPRTASYGYTFGSGTRLTVV.